These T cell receptor beta chains were read from a single sample in a study of blood T cell repertoires in COVID-19. The protocol was immunoSEQ multiplex PCR, while the TCRdb copy is restricted to in-frame clones and leaves out a portion. The table has roughly 110,000 clones, roughly 76% seen once. Input material: peripheral blood. The receptors were sampled from a human donor in a cohort sampled during active COVID-19. The CDR3 runs from the conserved cysteine through the conserved F or W. D genes are given only for firm matches. For some rows the clone size is stated as once, few or many, or as a class when expanded; others skip it.

j_call clone_size d_call v_call cdr3_aa cdr3_nt
TRBJ2-5 NA TRBD2 TRBV6-4 CASRTPRTSGSGGTQYF TGTGCCAGCAGGACTCCGCGGACTAGCGGGAGCGGCGGGACCCAGTACTTC
TRBJ2-7 NA TRBD1 TRBV19 CASGQGALSYEQYF TGTGCCAGCGGGCAGGGGGCACTTTCCTACGAGCAGTACTTC
TRBJ1-1 NA NA TRBV19 CASALGGSNTEAFF TGTGCCAGCGCCCTGGGGGGATCGAACACTGAAGCTTTCTTT
TRBJ2-3 NA NA TRBV27 CASSFGTRGPRADTQYF TGTGCCAGCAGTTTTGGGACCAGGGGACCTAGGGCAGATACGCAGTATTTT
TRBJ1-3 few NA TRBV15 CATSRDPQGHSGNTIYF TGTGCCACCAGCAGAGATCCCCAGGGACACTCTGGAAACACCATATATTTT
TRBJ1-4 NA NA TRBV7-3 CASSLRAGPNEKLFF TGTGCCAGCAGCTTAAGAGCGGGTCCTAATGAAAAACTGTTTTTT
TRBJ2-1 NA TRBD2 TRBV9 CASSVTPLAGGVNEQFF TGTGCCAGCAGCGTAACCCCTTTAGCGGGGGGGGTAAATGAGCAGTTCTTC
TRBJ2-7 NA TRBD2 TRBV28 CASSFQAGGPAEQYF TGTGCCAGCAGTTTCCAGGCGGGAGGGCCGGCCGAGCAGTACTTC
TRBJ2-5 NA TRBD1 TRBV5-1 CASSPDRGMETQYF TGCGCCAGCAGTCCTGACAGGGGCATGGAGACCCAGTACTTC
TRBJ2-7 NA TRBD1 TRBV6-1 CASSEHRGFEQYF TGTGCCAGCAGTGAACACAGGGGATTTGAGCAGTACTTC
TRBJ2-7 NA NA TRBV27 CASSLRGGTDEQYF TGTGCCAGCAGTTTAAGAGGCGGCACTGACGAACAGTACTTC
TRBJ2-5 NA NA TRBV4-3 CASSQGPWGRQETQYF TGCGCCAGCAGCCAAGGACCCTGGGGGCGGCAAGAGACCCAGTACTTC
TRBJ1-1 NA NA TRBV19 CASSIVGGGAINTEAFF TGTGCCAGTAGTATAGTCGGGGGAGGGGCGATAAACACTGAAGCTTTCTTT
TRBJ2-5 NA TRBD1 TRBV4-3 CASSQETPRTGETQYF TGCGCCAGCAGCCAAGAGACCCCAAGGACAGGAGAGACCCAGTACTTC
TRBJ2-7 NA NA TRBV15 CATSRHYEQYF TGTGCCACCAGCAGACACTACGAGCAGTACTTC
TRBJ2-3 once TRBD2 TRBV9 CASSRRGGTDTQYF TGTGCCAGCAGCAGACGGGGGGGCACAGATACGCAGTATTTT
TRBJ1-6 NA NA TRBV28 CASSLPRSYNSPLHF TGTGCCAGCAGTTTACCCCGGTCCTATAATTCACCCCTCCACTTT
TRBJ2-3 NA NA TRBV2 CASRQVFSTDTQYF TGTGCCAGCCGACAGGTTTTTAGCACAGATACGCAGTATTTT
TRBJ2-5 few NA TRBV7-2 CASSPQMEETQYF TGTGCCAGCAGCCCGCAGATGGAAGAGACCCAGTACTTC
TRBJ2-5 NA NA TRBV19 CASSDWGRETQYF TGTGCCAGTTCGGACTGGGGTAGGGAGACCCAGTACTTC
TRBJ1-2 NA TRBD1 TRBV6-5 CASSPRQGLVSGYTF TGTGCCAGCAGTCCCAGACAGGGTTTGGTTTCTGGCTACACCTTC
TRBJ2-7 NA NA TRBV27 CASSLAWTGRGYEQYF TGTGCCAGCAGTTTAGCCTGGACAGGGAGGGGGTACGAGCAGTACTTC
TRBJ2-6 NA NA TRBV9 CASSLKGHGANVLTF TGTGCCAGCAGCTTAAAGGGGCATGGGGCCAACGTCCTGACTTTC
TRBJ2-2 NA NA TRBV11-3 CASSFPANTGELFF TGTGCCAGCAGCTTTCCAGCGAACACCGGGGAGCTGTTTTTT
TRBJ2-2 NA TRBD2 TRBV7-2 CASSLHGGASGELFF TGTGCCAGCAGCTTACACGGGGGGGCCTCGGGGGAGCTGTTTTTT
TRBJ1-2 NA NA TRBV7-2 CASSLEQGIGGYTF TGTGCCAGCAGCTTAGAACAGGGTATTGGTGGCTACACCTTC
TRBJ1-2 few NA TRBV14 CASSQGGEYGYTF TGTGCCAGCAGCCAAGGGGGGGAGTATGGCTACACCTTC
TRBJ2-7 NA NA TRBV19 CASSIVPGLANYEQYF TGTGCCAGTAGTATAGTACCCGGCCTAGCCAACTACGAGCAGTACTTC
TRBJ2-5 NA TRBD1 TRBV6-5 CASRSGTGVGETQYF TGTGCCAGCAGATCCGGGACAGGGGTGGGAGAGACCCAGTACTTC
TRBJ1-2 NA NA TRBV5-6 CASSQSIAYGYTF TGTGCCAGCAGCCAGAGTATAGCGTATGGCTACACCTTC
TRBJ2-7 NA TRBD1 TRBV6-6 CASSPGQGVYEQYF TGTGCCAGCAGCCCGGGACAGGGGGTATACGAGCAGTACTTC
TRBJ2-7 NA NA TRBV4-3 CASSQDRGQSEQYF TGCGCCAGCAGCCAAGACCGAGGACAGTCCGAGCAGTACTTC
TRBJ2-3 NA TRBD2 TRBV4-1 CASSQDALAGGLGFGTQYF TGCGCCAGCAGCCAAGACGCGCTAGCGGGGGGGCTCGGCTTTGGTACGCAGTATTTT
TRBJ2-7 NA NA TRBV28 CASSFRYEQYF TGTGCCAGCAGTTTTCGCTACGAGCAGTACTTC
TRBJ2-7 NA NA TRBV7-2 CASSSTGSFSTYEQYF TGTGCCAGCAGTTCCACAGGGTCTTTCTCCACCTACGAGCAGTACTTC
TRBJ1-2 NA TRBD1 TRBV2 CASSTRTGLGYTF TGTGCCAGCAGTACAAGGACAGGACTCGGCTACACCTTC
TRBJ1-5 few TRBD1 TRBV6-2/TRBV6-3 CASSFGTGGIGNQPQHF TGTGCCAGCAGTTTTGGGACAGGGGGAATCGGCAATCAGCCCCAGCATTTT
TRBJ1-1 once NA TRBV19 CASSITGSGMNTEAFF TGTGCCAGTAGTATTACGGGATCGGGGATGAACACTGAAGCTTTCTTT
TRBJ2-7 NA TRBD1 TRBV4-3 CASSQGQGAAQYF TGCGCCAGCAGCCAAGGACAGGGGGCCGCACAGTACTTC
TRBJ1-5 NA NA TRBV19 CASSTPGDSNQPQHF TGTGCCAGTAGTACTCCGGGGGATAGCAATCAGCCCCAGCATTTT
TRBJ1-6 NA NA TRBV28 CASSFDRTNNSPLHF TGTGCCAGCAGTTTCGACAGGACAAATAATTCACCCCTCCACTTT